One sample yielded the 9 T cell receptor beta chains listed below, sequenced in a study of T cell responses to AZD1222 COVID-19 vaccine. Repertoires were generated with immunoSEQ multiplex PCR, while TCRdb's copy carries only in-frame clones and drops some. This table has approximately 180,000 clones, roughly 87% appearing once. Sequencing used peripheral blood, obtained on day 0 of AZD1222 vaccination. These receptors came from an adult in good health.

A word on this clone: This same CDR3 is encoded by further DNA sequences in the sample. The rearrangement joins TRBV28 to TRBJ1-2; 7 bases align to TRBD1. The CDR3 sequence is 12 residues long. The trim removed 6 bases at V and 8 bases at J, leaving 6 bases unmatched. Germline loops: CDR1 MDHEN, CDR2 SYDVKM. CDR3 nucleotides: TGTGCCAGCAGCCTCAGACAGGGAGGCTACACCTTC. Translation gives CASSLRQGGYTF.

The chain has TRBV2 and TRBJ2-1; TRBD1 aligns across 9 bases. The trim removed 4 bases at V and 8 bases at J, leaving 6 bases unmatched. CDR3 length: 14 amino acids. Germline CDR1 and CDR2: SNHLY and FYNNEI. CDR3: CASSATGQGYEQFF. CDR3 DNA: TGTGCCAGCAGTGCGACGGGACAGGGTTATGAGCAGTTCTTC.

The chain has TRBV2 and TRBJ2-1; no reliable D call. CDR1 and CDR2 from the germline V gene are SNHLY and FYNNEI. V lost 4 bases and J lost 8, with 15 bases in between. The CDR3 runs 14 residues. The CDR3 reads CASSVLESFDEQFF. The CDR3 DNA is TGTGCCAGCAGTGTTTTGGAGTCGTTCGATGAGCAGTTCTTC.

This clone is classed as medium-sized (0.01 to 0.1%). This chain links TRBV5-4 with TRBJ2-7; the D gene is possibly TRBD2 (6 bases). V dropped 3 bases and J dropped 7 bases, with 17 bases sitting between them. CDR1 is SGHNT and CDR2 is YYREEE in the germline V gene (reference sequence). This CDR3 contains 14 residues. The CDR3 region has the DNA TGTGCCAGCAGCTCGGAGGCCCCTGGGGGGGAGCAGTACTTC. It is translated as CASSSEAPGGEQYF.

The J gene is TRBJ1-1, the V gene TRBV11-2; 7 bases agree with TRBD1. The CDR3 covers 16 residues. The germline V gene has CDR1 SGHAT and CDR2 FQNNGV. J lost 4 bases, V lost 1 base, and 9 bases had no gene match. CDR3 DNA sequence: TGTGCCAGCAGCTTAGTCCTGGGCAGGGGGAGCACTGAAGCTTTCTTT. This sequence encodes CASSLVLGRGSTEAFF.

This chain connects TRBV12-3 or TRBV12-4 to TRBJ1-1, with a weak D call TRBD1 (5 bases). Trimming left V 3 bases short and J 8 bases short, with 10 bases between. There are 12 residues in the CDR3. CDR3 sequence: CASSLQGWEAFF. CDR3 DNA sequence: TGTGCCAGCAGTTTGCAGGGTTGGGAAGCTTTCTTT.

The J gene is TRBJ2-1, the V gene TRBV3-1 (or the pseudogene TRBV3-2); D is tentatively TRBD1 or TRBD2 (5 bases each). The germline CDR1 and CDR2 sequences are LGHDT and YNNKEL (reference sequence). The V and J ends lost 4 bases and 9 bases respectively, with 16 bases between them. The CDR3 runs to 14 residues. The CDR3 reads CASSRSEGGGEQFF. The CDR3 nucleotides are TGTGCCAGCAGCCGGTCCGAGGGTGGGGGTGAGCAGTTCTTC.

The rearrangement joins TRBV19 to TRBJ2-2; no definite D call. The V and J ends lost 5 bases and 7 bases respectively, with 8 bases between them. CDR1 and CDR2 from the germline V gene are LNHDA and SQIVND (reference sequence). CDR3 size: 12 residues. The DNA for the CDR3 is TGTGCCAGTAGTCCGCATAACGGGGAGCTGTTTTTT. Encoded protein: CASSPHNGELFF.

The table lists this clone with a count of one. The chain uses TRBV27 and TRBJ1-2; D possibly corresponds to TRBD1 (6 bases). Germline V gene data show CDR1 as MNHEY and CDR2 as SMNVEV (reference sequence). This CDR3 has 16 residues. Between the trimmed V and J ends, which lost 5 bases and 3 bases, there was a span of 19 bases. The CDR3 is CASSPRTAGDDYGYTF. The DNA of the CDR3 is TGTGCCAGCAGTCCCCGGACTGCAGGGGACGACTATGGCTACACCTTC.